This T cell receptor beta chain was sequenced for a study of pediatric ulcerative colitis. Looking at the study overall: Disease was pancolitis in about 7 and left-sided in two, histology-confirmed. Study-wide results and caveats: A couple of patients had blood samples with substantially reduced template counts. All ulcerative colitis patients, but no controls, carried a couple of rectal clonotypes.

This clone was observed a single time. Antigen: not known. TCRdb keeps only in-frame clones here, not all; method: immunoSEQ multiplex PCR. The sample includes approximately 60,000 clones, roughly 90% of them seen just once. The diagnostic colonoscopy in ulcerative colitis patients preceded any immunosuppressive treatment. This CDR3 region has 12 residues. In germline, CDR1 is MGHRA, CDR2 YSYEKL. V dropped 3 bases and J dropped 6 bases, with 7 bases sitting between them. Specimen: blood. This TCR came from a boy between 10 and 17 years old with severe ulcerative colitis. The V call is TRBV4-1, the J call TRBJ2-3; D is uncertain. The CDR3 reads CASSHQLDTQYF. Here the CDR3 DNA reads TGCGCCAGCAGCCACCAATTGGATACGCAGTATTTT.